The 8 T cell receptor beta chains below all came from one sample that was sequenced in a study of T cell responses to AZD1222 COVID-19 vaccine. Clones were sequenced by immunoSEQ multiplex PCR, and TCRdb holds only the in-frame ones, with some missing. Among over 85,000 clones listed, about 88% were seen once. The sequencing used peripheral blood, collected on day 0 of AZD1222 vaccination. The receptors stem from an adult in good health.

In its sample, this clone was seen once. V is TRBV6-5 and J is TRBJ1-6; the D is unclear. V lost 6 bases to trimming and J lost 7 bases, with 10 bases between them. From germline, CDR1 is MNHEY and CDR2 SVGAGI. The CDR3 is made up of 13 amino acids. The CDR3 loop is CASRQEGNSPLHF. In DNA form, the CDR3 reads TGTGCCAGCAGGCAGGAGGGAAATTCACCCCTCCACTTT.

The chain carries TRBV4-1 and TRBJ1-1; TRBD1 matches 7 bases. Germline V gene lookup returns CDR1 MGHRA and CDR2 YSYEKL. Trimming removed 5 bases from V and 11 bases from J; junction bases left unmatched: 17. The CDR3 contains 15 residues. The CDR3 bases are TGCGCCAGCAGCTCATCCTCGCGGACAGGAGGAGACGCTTTCTTT. Protein: CASSSSSRTGGDAFF.

The chain joins TRBV7-2 to TRBJ1-2; D ambiguous. Germline V gene sequence: CDR1 SGHTA, CDR2 FQGNSA. This CDR3 contains 16 residues. V was shortened by 1 base and J by 0 bases, with 12 bases between the two germline ends. The CDR3 here is CASSLDPYPTNYGYTF. The CDR3 nucleotides read TGTGCCAGCAGCTTAGATCCATACCCAACTAACTATGGCTACACCTTC.

The chain couples TRBV3-1 (or the pseudogene TRBV3-2) to TRBJ1-1; D remains ambiguous. Germline V CDR1 and CDR2: LGHDT, YNNKEL (reference sequence). The CDR3 sequence is 14 residues long. V was cut by 4 bases and J by 3 bases, with 12 bases left in between. The CDR3 DNA sequence: TGTGCCAGCAGCCGGAGCGATTTTGACACTGAAGCTTTCTTT. The encoded protein is CASSRSDFDTEAFF.

V usage is TRBV19 and J usage is TRBJ1-1; no definite D call. There are 13 residues in the CDR3. The germline V gene has CDR1 LNHDA and CDR2 SQIVND (reference sequence). V shed 1 base and J shed 4 bases, with 7 bases lying between them. CDR3 DNA sequence: TGTGCCAGTAGTATAGCCAGTGGCACTGAAGCTTTCTTT. It codes for CASSIASGTEAFF.

The rearrangement uses TRBV3-1 (or the pseudogene TRBV3-2) and TRBJ2-2; 8 positions match TRBD2. The CDR3 contains 16 residues. Looked up from germline, CDR1 is LGHDT and CDR2 is YNNKEL (reference sequence). V lost 4 bases to trimming and J lost 8 bases; unmatched junction nucleotides: 12. CDR3 sequence (DNA): TGTGCCAGCAGCCGCGGGGGACTAGGGAAGGCGGGGGAGCTGTTTTTT. Translating gives CASSRGGLGKAGELFF.

V usage is TRBV11-2 and J usage is TRBJ2-3; D is ambiguous. The CDR3 is 16 amino acids. Trimming removed 5 bases from V and 6 bases from J, with 21 bases in between. Per germline, CDR1 SGHAT and CDR2 FQNNGV. DNA of the CDR3: TGTGCCAGCAGCGCCAGCGACCGAGTTTCCAAGGATACGCAGTATTTT. Translating it yields CASSASDRVSKDTQYF.

This chain connects TRBV7-9 to TRBJ2-3; no clear D. The CDR3 has 12 amino acids. Between the trimmed V and J ends, which lost 7 bases and 4 bases, there was a span of 9 bases. Germline V CDR1 and CDR2: SEHNR, FQNEAQ (reference sequence). DNA of the CDR3: TGTGCCAGCATTCACAGTTCAGATACGCAGTATTTT. It encodes CASIHSSDTQYF.